A selection of T cell receptor beta chains follows, all from one sample in a study of blood T cell repertoires in COVID-19. Assay used: immunoSEQ multiplex PCR; TCRdb lists only in-frame clones, some missing. The sample records approximately 170,000 clones, over 75% being singletons. The source material was PBMCs or T cells enriched from blood (not recorded which). The receptors were sampled from a man aged 35-49 years who had recovered from COVID-19. Each CDR3 is given with its conserved first and last residue. Each record gives: clone size, D gene, V gene, J gene, CDR3 protein, CDR3 DNA. A D gene is named only where the DNA matches it firmly. Clone size is given for some rows only: seen once, a few or many times, or a class if the clone is expanded.

>-|-|TRBV5-4|TRBJ2-3
CASSLDPPGTSTDTQYF
TGTGCCAGCAGCTTGGACCCTCCGGGGACTAGCACAGATACGCAGTATTTT
>once|TRBD1|TRBV5-4|TRBJ1-2
CASSYFPGTGGGNGYTF
TGTGCCAGCAGCTATTTCCCCGGGACAGGGGGCGGAAATGGCTACACCTTC
>-|-|TRBV2|TRBJ2-2
CASAGNSRKGTGELFF
TGTGCCAGCGCCGGTAATAGCCGAAAGGGGACCGGGGAGCTGTTTTTT
>-|TRBD1|TRBV5-1|TRBJ2-5
CASSLALGAGGVGETQYF
TGCGCCAGCAGCTTGGCCTTGGGTGCAGGGGGCGTTGGAGAGACCCAGTACTTC
>-|TRBD1|TRBV6-5|TRBJ1-1
CASRAGGWGTEAFF
TGTGCCAGCAGAGCAGGGGGCTGGGGTACTGAAGCTTTCTTT
>many|-|TRBV5-1|TRBJ2-1
CASSLPGTNGLNEQFF
TGCGCCAGCAGCTTGCCCGGGACAAACGGACTCAATGAGCAGTTCTTC
>-|-|TRBV6-5|TRBJ2-3
CASSYSTSTDTQYF
TGTGCCAGCAGTTACTCGACTAGCACAGATACGCAGTATTTT
>once|-|TRBV19|TRBJ1-3
CASTLRVTGNTIYF
TGTGCCAGTACCCTAAGAGTTACTGGAAACACCATATATTTT
>medium-sized|TRBD2|TRBV7-9|TRBJ2-2
CASSVSGGFTGELFF
TGTGCCAGCAGCGTAAGCGGGGGGTTCACCGGGGAGCTGTTTTTT
>-|TRBD2|TRBV11-3|TRBJ2-3
CASSGRVAGELYF
TGTGCCAGCAGCGGACGCGTAGCGGGGGAACTGTATTTT
>-|TRBD2|TRBV5-1|TRBJ2-1
CASSLSASGGLNEQFF
TGCGCCAGCAGCTTGTCCGCTAGCGGGGGGTTGAATGAGCAGTTCTTC
>-|-|TRBV3-1/TRBV3-2|TRBJ1-2
CASSHPDLGDGYTF
TGTGCCAGCAGCCATCCGGACCTCGGGGATGGCTACACCTTC
>-|-|TRBV14|TRBJ1-2
CASSPDRQYGYTF
TGTGCCAGCAGCCCTGACAGGCAGTATGGCTACACCTTC
>-|-|TRBV11-2|TRBJ2-5
CASSSYGETQYF
TGTGCCAGCAGCTCTTACGGAGAGACCCAGTACTTC
>once|-|TRBV20-1|TRBJ1-2
CSASRSGYTF
TGCAGTGCTAGCCGAAGCGGCTACACCTTC
>-|-|TRBV5-1|TRBJ2-2
CASSWTSNTGELFF
TGCGCCAGCAGCTGGACTTCTAACACCGGGGAGCTGTTTTTT
>-|-|TRBV7-9|TRBJ2-5
CASILQSGTQYF
TGTGCCAGCATCCTCCAGTCGGGGACCCAGTACTTC
>once|TRBD1|TRBV5-1|TRBJ1-5
CASSLGGQSNQPQHF
TGCGCCAGCAGCTTGGGGGGACAGAGCAATCAGCCCCAGCATTTT